This TCR beta chain emerged from a study of breast tumors, draining lymph nodes, adjacent tissues. TCRdb recomputed calls from the multiplex PCR reads with MiXCR, one row per CDR3 protein. The profile shows some 230,000 distinct CDR3 sequences, nearly 35% of them singletons. The lymph nodes were axillary draining lymph nodes from breast cancer patients. Concerning this clonotype itself: An end of the junction differs from the germline gene, which may be a read error.

The CDR3 consists of 14 residues. CDR1 is KGHDR, CDR2 SFDVKD, per germline. Sequencing was performed on axillary lymph node tissue. The chain combines TRBV24-1 with TRBJ1-5, with D possibly matching TRBD1 (5 bases). This receptor was obtained from a female donor with breast cancer. Some clones in this sample may be carry-over from other donors' samples. CDR3 bases: TGCGCCACCAGCCACCCGACAGTCAATCAGCCCCAGCATTTT. This translates into CATSHPTVNQPQHF.